This T cell receptor beta chain was recovered during a study of Graves' ophthalmopathy and Graves' hyperthyroidism. Germline loops: CDR1 MDHEN, CDR2 SYDVKM. This CDR3 is built from 13 residues. Trimming left V 6 bases short and J 9 bases short, with 17 bases between. The sequenced template was RNA, covering the TCR beta CDR3 region. First-round RT-PCR employed HTBI primers, with a second-round multiplex PCR after it. One entry per CDR3 protein results from TCRdb running MiXCR on the multiplex PCR reads. Of 240,000 or so distinct CDR3 sequences in the sample, 40% to 50% were seen once. Certain patients were not enrolled. These were patients with other autoimmune diseases, uncontrolled infections, pregnancy or lactation. The diagnostic workup employed clinical symptoms, serum thyroxine, TRAb, thyroid ultrasound and orbital computed tomography.

V gene TRBV28 combines with J gene TRBJ2-5, with TRBD2 as a possible D gene (5 bases). The sequenced sample consisted of peripheral blood. The sequence was obtained from an adult man with Graves' ophthalmopathy. For the CDR3, the DNA is TGTGCCAGCAGCCCCCCCGGACCCGGGGCCCAGTACTTC. This translates into CASSPPGPGAQYF. Combining the CDR3 with reference TRBV28 and TRBJ2-5 gives the whole variable domain DVKVTQSSRYLVKRTGEKVFLECVQDMDHENMFWYRQDPGLGLRLIYFSYDVKMKEKGDIPEGYSVSREKKERFSLILESASTNQTSMYLCASSPPGPGAQYFGPGTRLLVL.